Listed below are T cell receptor beta chains from one sample, sequenced in a study of blood T cell repertoires in COVID-19. This table comes from immunoSEQ multiplex PCR, and its TCRdb copy is limited to in-frame clones, with some not included. This sample has roughly 180,000 clones; approximately 84% occur once, and the top ten carry under 8.5%. The sample comprised peripheral blood. The receptors were gathered from a man aged 35-49 years who had recovered from COVID-19. Both conserved end residues are part of each CDR3. A D gene is named only where the DNA matches it firmly. Size values are once, few and many counts, or a class for expanded clones, and some rows have none.

cdr3_nt: TGTGCCAGCAGCTTAGTGACCAGGGGAAGCGCTAATGAGCAGTTCTTC
cdr3_aa: CASSLVTRGSANEQFF
d_call: .
clone_size: .
j_call: TRBJ2-1
v_call: TRBV7-6

cdr3_nt: TGTGCCAGAAGCCCCACCGGGAATTGCAATCAGCCCCAGCATTTT
cdr3_aa: CARSPTGNCNQPQHF
d_call: .
clone_size: few
j_call: TRBJ1-5
v_call: TRBV5-3

cdr3_nt: TGCGCCAGCAGTCGTGGACTGGCGGGCACAGATACGCAGTATTTT
cdr3_aa: CASSRGLAGTDTQYF
d_call: .
clone_size: .
j_call: TRBJ2-3
v_call: TRBV4-3

cdr3_nt: TGTGCCACCAGCAGCTTTCGCGCGGAGGGTCAGCCCCAGCATTTT
cdr3_aa: CATSSFRAEGQPQHF
d_call: .
clone_size: .
j_call: TRBJ1-5
v_call: TRBV15

cdr3_nt: TGTGCCACCAGTGCCCAAGGGTTCACTAGCGGGAGGGCCTATGAGCAGTTCTTC
cdr3_aa: CATSAQGFTSGRAYEQFF
d_call: TRBD2
clone_size: few
j_call: TRBJ2-1
v_call: TRBV24-1

cdr3_nt: TGTGCCAGCAGCCAAGAGTTCAGCGGGGGGGCCCGGAAGACCCAGTACTTC
cdr3_aa: CASSQEFSGGARKTQYF
d_call: TRBD2
clone_size: .
j_call: TRBJ2-5
v_call: TRBV3-1/TRBV3-2

cdr3_nt: TGTGCCAGTAGCCGACAGGGGGCGCGGGGCTACACCTTC
cdr3_aa: CASSRQGARGYTF
d_call: TRBD1
clone_size: .
j_call: TRBJ1-2
v_call: TRBV19

cdr3_nt: TGTGCCACCAGCAGATTCCCCTACGGGAATTCACCCCTCCACTTT
cdr3_aa: CATSRFPYGNSPLHF
d_call: .
clone_size: .
j_call: TRBJ1-6
v_call: TRBV15

cdr3_nt: TGTGCCACTGGGCGCATAGCAACTAATGAAAAACTGTTTTTT
cdr3_aa: CATGRIATNEKLFF
d_call: .
clone_size: .
j_call: TRBJ1-4
v_call: TRBV24-1

cdr3_nt: TGCAGCGGGGGGAGGCGGTCGGTGCATGAAAAACTGTTTTTT
cdr3_aa: CSGGRRSVHEKLFF
d_call: .
clone_size: .
j_call: TRBJ1-4
v_call: TRBV29-1

cdr3_nt: TGTGCCAGCAGTTTCAGAGGGTTGGAGCAGTACTTC
cdr3_aa: CASSFRGLEQYF
d_call: .
clone_size: .
j_call: TRBJ2-7
v_call: TRBV27

cdr3_nt: TGTGCCAGCAGTTACAGGACAGGGGACGGCTACACCTTC
cdr3_aa: CASSYRTGDGYTF
d_call: TRBD1
clone_size: once
j_call: TRBJ1-2
v_call: TRBV6-5

cdr3_nt: TGCGCCAGCAGCCAAGGAGCCTGGAATGAAAAACTGTTTTTT
cdr3_aa: CASSQGAWNEKLFF
d_call: .
clone_size: .
j_call: TRBJ1-4
v_call: TRBV4-1

cdr3_nt: TGCGCCAGCAGCCGCGGGACTAGCGGTTACAATGAGCAGTTCTTC
cdr3_aa: CASSRGTSGYNEQFF
d_call: TRBD2
clone_size: .
j_call: TRBJ2-1
v_call: TRBV4-3

cdr3_nt: TGTGCCAGCAGCTCAAGCAGGACAGGGCGGGGCACTGAAGCTTTCTTT
cdr3_aa: CASSSSRTGRGTEAFF
d_call: TRBD1
clone_size: .
j_call: TRBJ1-1
v_call: TRBV7-9

cdr3_nt: TGTGCCAGCAGTTACTACAGGAGCTCCTATAATTCACCCCTCCACTTT
cdr3_aa: CASSYYRSSYNSPLHF
d_call: .
clone_size: .
j_call: TRBJ1-6
v_call: TRBV6-5

cdr3_nt: TGTGCCAGCAGCGTAAGTCGAGAGACTACCGGGGAGCTGTTTTTT
cdr3_aa: CASSVSRETTGELFF
d_call: .
clone_size: once
j_call: TRBJ2-2
v_call: TRBV9

cdr3_nt: TGTGCCAGCAGCTTATCAGCCCAGCATTTT
cdr3_aa: CASSLSAQHF
d_call: .
clone_size: .
j_call: TRBJ1-5
v_call: TRBV14

cdr3_nt: TGTGCCAGCAGCCTCGGGACAGCAACTAATGAAAAACTGTTTTTT
cdr3_aa: CASSLGTATNEKLFF
d_call: TRBD1
clone_size: .
j_call: TRBJ1-4
v_call: TRBV4-2

cdr3_nt: TGCGCCAGCAGCCAAGGGGGGACAGGGCACTACAATGAGCAGTTCTTC
cdr3_aa: CASSQGGTGHYNEQFF
d_call: TRBD1
clone_size: once
j_call: TRBJ2-1
v_call: TRBV4-3

cdr3_nt: TGTGCCAGCAGCCTATCTAGCGAGCAGTTCTTC
cdr3_aa: CASSLSSEQFF
d_call: .
clone_size: .
j_call: TRBJ2-1
v_call: TRBV3-1/TRBV3-2

cdr3_nt: TGTGCCAGCAGTTACGCCGGGACAGGGGGCCTGAAGACCCAGTACTTC
cdr3_aa: CASSYAGTGGLKTQYF
d_call: TRBD1
clone_size: .
j_call: TRBJ2-5
v_call: TRBV6-5

cdr3_nt: TGTGCCAGCAGCTTACAGGGAGGGGAATATGGCTACACCTTC
cdr3_aa: CASSLQGGEYGYTF
d_call: .
clone_size: .
j_call: TRBJ1-2
v_call: TRBV7-2

cdr3_nt: TGTGCCTGGAGTGTAAGGGGTCTTACCTACGAGCAGTACTTC
cdr3_aa: CAWSVRGLTYEQYF
d_call: .
clone_size: .
j_call: TRBJ2-7
v_call: TRBV30

cdr3_nt: TGTGCCAGCAGCAAATCTAGAGGGGGGGGATTTATCTACGAGCAGTACTTC
cdr3_aa: CASSKSRGGGFIYEQYF
d_call: .
clone_size: .
j_call: TRBJ2-7
v_call: TRBV21-1

cdr3_nt: TGTGCCAGCAGGACCTCAGACCGGGACAGGGTGCACGAGCAGTACTTC
cdr3_aa: CASRTSDRDRVHEQYF
d_call: TRBD1
clone_size: .
j_call: TRBJ2-7
v_call: TRBV7-8

cdr3_nt: TGTGCCAGCAGTTTGGGCAGGGCCAACATTCAGTACTTC
cdr3_aa: CASSLGRANIQYF
d_call: .
clone_size: .
j_call: TRBJ2-4
v_call: TRBV12-3/TRBV12-4

cdr3_nt: TGTGCCAGCAGCTTCTCCCGACTAGCGGGAGTCGACGAGCAGTACTTC
cdr3_aa: CASSFSRLAGVDEQYF
d_call: TRBD2
clone_size: .
j_call: TRBJ2-7
v_call: TRBV11-1

cdr3_nt: TGTGCCACCAGTGATCCAACCGGGACTAGCGGTTACAATGAGCAGTTCTTC
cdr3_aa: CATSDPTGTSGYNEQFF
d_call: TRBD2
clone_size: .
j_call: TRBJ2-1
v_call: TRBV24-1

cdr3_nt: TGTGCCAGCAGGGACAGTCCCTACGAGCAGTACTTC
cdr3_aa: CASRDSPYEQYF
d_call: .
clone_size: .
j_call: TRBJ2-7
v_call: TRBV7-9

cdr3_nt: TGTGCCAGCAGCTTAATAGTACCCACAGATACGCAGTATTTT
cdr3_aa: CASSLIVPTDTQYF
d_call: .
clone_size: .
j_call: TRBJ2-3
v_call: TRBV7-2